This is a list of T cell receptor beta chains from one sample in a study of cytomegalovirus exposure and HLA in healthy donors. Profiled with immunoSEQ multiplex PCR; TCRdb holds only in-frame clones, not every one. The data show 150,000 to 200,000 clones, roughly 82% seen once. Sequencing was performed on PBMCs. The receptors shown here come from a woman in her 50s in good health and CMV-seropositive. CDR3s include the opening cysteine and the closing phenylalanine or tryptophan. D genes are given only for firm matches. Clone size appears in some rows only: once, few, many, or a class for an expanded clone.

>TRBJ1-2|.|TRBV5-6|.
TGTGCCAGCAGCTTCGATAGCTCGCTGGTATATGGCTACACCTTC
CASSFDSSLVYGYTF
>TRBJ1-1|.|TRBV18|.
TGTGCCAGCTCAGGGCAGTACAACACTGAAGCTTTCTTT
CASSGQYNTEAFF
>TRBJ1-1|.|TRBV7-8|.
TGTGCCAGCAGCTTGATCTCGCGGCGGGCTTTCTTT
CASSLISRRAFF
>TRBJ2-3|once|TRBV5-4|.
TGTGCCAACTTCTCAGATACGCAGTATTTT
CANFSDTQYF
>TRBJ1-6|few|TRBV5-1|.
TGCGCCAGCAGCTTACAGAGCAATTCACCCCTCCACTTT
CASSLQSNSPLHF
>TRBJ2-3|.|TRBV29-1|.
TGCAGCGTTGATCTTATAGGGGGAGATACGCAGTATTTT
CSVDLIGGDTQYF
>TRBJ2-2|few|TRBV9|.
TGTGCCAGCAGCGTAGACGGTCGGGAGCTGTTTTTT
CASSVDGRELFF
>TRBJ2-7|.|TRBV6-6|TRBD1
TGTGCCAGCAGCAAAGGGACAGCTACGAAGCAGTACTTC
CASSKGTATKQYF
>TRBJ2-5|.|TRBV15|TRBD2
TGTGCCACCAGCAGAGACGAGGCTAGCGGAGAGACCCAGTACTTC
CATSRDEASGETQYF
>TRBJ1-2|.|TRBV2|.
TGTGCCAGCAGTGAGCAGGCTGGTCATTATGGCTACACCTTC
CASSEQAGHYGYTF
>TRBJ2-5|.|TRBV10-3|TRBD1
TGTGCCATCAGTTCCCGGACAGGGGGCGATGAGCAGTACTTC
CAISSRTGGDEQYF
>TRBJ1-1|once|TRBV5-1|.
TGCGCCAGCAGCGCAGGGGCCTCTGAAGCTTTCTTT
CASSAGASEAFF
>TRBJ1-2|.|TRBV19|TRBD1
TGTGCCACCCTCTCTATTGGGGCAGGGGGCTTAAGAGAGGGCTACACCTTC
CATLSIGAGGLREGYTF
>TRBJ2-7|once|TRBV28|.
TGTGCCAGCAGTTTACAGGGTTCCTACGAGCAGTACTTC
CASSLQGSYEQYF
>TRBJ2-3|.|TRBV18|TRBD1
TGTGCCAGCTCAGAGACAGGGTGGAGTGGCACAGATACGCAGTATTTT
CASSETGWSGTDTQYF
>TRBJ1-6|.|TRBV6-6|.
TGTGCCAGCCTCCAGGGAGGGGGTAATTCACCCCTCCACTTT
CASLQGGGNSPLHF
>TRBJ2-5|.|TRBV7-3|TRBD2
TGTGCCAGCAGCTTATCCGGGGGCGGGGGGTCCCAAGAGACCCAGTACTTC
CASSLSGGGGSQETQYF
>TRBJ1-2|.|TRBV4-1|.
TGCGCCAGCAGCCAAGATCGCCAGCTTTTTAACTATGGCTACCCCTTC
CASSQDRQLFNYGYPF
>TRBJ2-3|.|TRBV5-1|.
TGCGCCAGCAGCTTGGGTAACAGGGCCACAGATACGCAGTATTTT
CASSLGNRATDTQYF
>TRBJ2-3|few|TRBV6-5|.
TGTGCCAGCAGTGGGGCCATGAGCACAGATACGCAGTATTTT
CASSGAMSTDTQYF
>TRBJ2-3|.|TRBV5-6|.
TGTGCCAGCAGCTTGTCAAATACGCAGTATTTT
CASSLSNTQYF
>TRBJ1-2|.|TRBV6-1|TRBD1
TGTGCCAGCATTATCACAGGGGGCTTGTATGGCTACACCTTC
CASIITGGLYGYTF
>TRBJ1-1|.|TRBV9|.
TGTGCCAGCAGCGCCGTCGGAGGGAGGACTGAAGCTTTCTTT
CASSAVGGRTEAFF
>TRBJ2-2|few|TRBV5-5|.
TGTGCCAGCAGCTCCTACCCCATCGCCGGCACCGGGGAGCTGTTTTTT
CASSSYPIAGTGELFF
>TRBJ2-1|.|TRBV5-1|.
TGCGCCAGCAGCTACGGGGGGCAAAATGAGCAGTTCTTC
CASSYGGQNEQFF
>TRBJ1-1|.|TRBV25-1|TRBD1
TGTGCCAGCAGTGGATTACAGGGGAACGCTGAAGCTTTCTTT
CASSGLQGNAEAFF
>TRBJ1-1|.|TRBV4-2|.
TGTGCCAGCAGCCAAGGTGAAATAGTAGGGGAGGAAATGAAGAACACTGAAGCTTTCTTT
CASSQGEIVGEEMKNTEAFF
>TRBJ2-3|.|TRBV10-1|TRBD2
TGCGCCAGCAGCCCCGGGGGGGATACGCAGTATTTT
CASSPGGDTQYF
>TRBJ1-2|.|TRBV5-6|TRBD1
TGTGCCAGCAGCCCCTTCCTCCAGGGACAGCTGAACTATGGCTACACCTTC
CASSPFLQGQLNYGYTF
>TRBJ2-7|.|TRBV2|.
TGTGCCAGCAGTGAGTGGGGCGGGGCTGACTACGAGCAGTACTTC
CASSEWGGADYEQYF
>TRBJ2-2|.|TRBV5-4|TRBD1
TGTGCCAGCAGCTCCGGGACAGGGGGCACCGGGGAGCTGTTTTTT
CASSSGTGGTGELFF
>TRBJ2-7|.|TRBV5-5|.
TGTGCCAGCAGCTTGGCAGCGGCGGTTGCCTACGAGCAGTACTTC
CASSLAAAVAYEQYF
>TRBJ2-1|.|TRBV18|TRBD1
TGTGCCAGCTCACCAACAGGGGTGGACAATGAGCAGTTCTTC
CASSPTGVDNEQFF
>TRBJ2-2|.|TRBV10-3|TRBD1
TGTGCCACTACAGGGGGAAACACCGGGGAGCTGTTTTTT
CATTGGNTGELFF
>TRBJ2-3|.|TRBV19|.
TGTGCCAGTAGTACGTCCCCTAGCACAGATACGCAGTATTTT
CASSTSPSTDTQYF
>TRBJ1-6|.|TRBV5-1|TRBD1
TGCGCCAGCAAGTTGTTGGACAGGGATCCCTATAATTCACCCCTCCACTTT
CASKLLDRDPYNSPLHF
>TRBJ2-5|.|TRBV5-4|TRBD2
TGTGCCAGCAGCTTGGGACTAGCGGGGGTACAAGAGACCCAGTACTTC
CASSLGLAGVQETQYF
>TRBJ1-5|.|TRBV6-6|TRBD1
TGTGCCAGCAGATTCACCGGGACAGGGGGTAATCAGCCCCAGCATTTT
CASRFTGTGGNQPQHF
>TRBJ1-2|.|TRBV6-5|TRBD1
TGTGCCAGCAGCAGAGGGGGACAGTCCTATGGCTACACCTTC
CASSRGGQSYGYTF
>TRBJ2-1|.|TRBV2|.
TGTGCCAGCAGCCCACAGCCACCGGCCTACAATGAGCAGTTCTTC
CASSPQPPAYNEQFF
>TRBJ1-5|.|TRBV30|.
TGTGCCTGCCAGACGGGGTCAAATCAGCCCCAGCATTTT
CACQTGSNQPQHF
>TRBJ1-2|once|TRBV6-1|.
TGTGCGGCGCGTGAGGGTCCCAACTATGGCTACACCTTC
CAAREGPNYGYTF
>TRBJ2-5|.|TRBV29-1|.
TGCAGCGTTGATCCCGGCGGGGAGCAGTACTTC
CSVDPGGEQYF
>TRBJ2-1|.|TRBV2|TRBD2
TGTGCCAGCAGTGAAGGCGCGGGGGGGCTCAATGAGCAGTTCTTC
CASSEGAGGLNEQFF
>TRBJ1-2|few|TRBV6-1|.
TGTGCCAGCTTACGGCAGGGATTCTTCGGCTACACCTTC
CASLRQGFFGYTF
>TRBJ1-1|.|TRBV18|.
TGTGCCAGCTCACCATCACTTACTGAAGCTTTCTTT
CASSPSLTEAFF
>TRBJ2-7|.|TRBV6-1|.
TGTGCCAGCAGCCGAGGACAAGCTGGGACCTACGAGCAGTACTTC
CASSRGQAGTYEQYF
>TRBJ2-7|.|TRBV10-2|.
TGCGCCAGCAGTGACGGGAGTCGGGGATTCGGCGGGTCCTACGAGCAGTACTTC
CASSDGSRGFGGSYEQYF
>TRBJ2-1|.|TRBV20-1|.
TGCAGTGTAGGTAGGGGTGAGCAGTTCTTC
CSVGRGEQFF
>TRBJ2-7|.|TRBV11-2|TRBD1
TGTGCCAGCAGCTTAGAACGGGGACAGGGGAACGAGCAGTACTTC
CASSLERGQGNEQYF